The 26 T cell receptor beta chains given below trace back to one sample, sequenced in a study of cytomegalovirus exposure and HLA in healthy donors (TCRdb year 2017). Library construction relied on the immunoSEQ multiplex PCR assay. For the multiplex PCR, a mixture combining 60 forward primers for TCR Vbeta segments and 13 reverse primers for TCR Jbeta segments was used. Entries here come from immuneACCESS through TCRdb and include only in-frame sequences with V and J called. Some clones fail to appear in such tables; in the studies checked, an unresolved V gene covers under half of the shortfall, and the cause of the remainder is unknown. This sample's table has entries for 100,000 to 150,000 clones. The ten most abundant clones make up more than 1% of the sample. Material for sequencing was PBMCs. The receptors here all came from a man younger than 35 in good health and CMV-seronegative.

This chain connects TRBV27 to TRBJ1-1; 7 bases fit TRBD1. Germline CDR1 and CDR2: MNHEY and SMNVEV (reference sequence). The CDR3 sequence is 14 residues long. Unmatched junction bases numbered 3, after V lost 4 bases and J lost 1 base. CDR3 coding DNA: TGTGCCAGCAGTTGGCACAGGGGGAACACTGAAGCTTTCTTT. This translates into CASSWHRGNTEAFF.

The rearrangement links TRBV5-1 to TRBJ2-3; 7 nucleotides match TRBD1. Germline CDR1 is SGHRS and CDR2 is YFSETQ. V gave up 0 bases and J gave up 4 bases; unmatched junction bases: 5. The CDR3 extends over 15 amino acids. CDR3 amino acids: CASSLGTGAPDTQYF. CDR3 DNA sequence: TGCGCCAGCAGCTTGGGGACAGGAGCACCAGATACGCAGTATTTT.

CDR3 sequence reads: CASSLGLGGADTQYF. In DNA form, the CDR3 reads TGTGCCAGCAGCTTGGGGTTGGGGGGGGCAGATACGCAGTATTTT. V gene TRBV7-8 combines with J gene TRBJ2-3; TRBD2 matches at 7 bases. The CDR3 extends over 15 amino acids. The germline gives CDR1 SGHVS, CDR2 FQNEAQ. V was clipped by 3 bases and J by 4 bases; unmatched bases: 7.

The CDR3 region has the DNA TGTGCCTGGACGGGCAGGGGACAAGAGACCCAGTACTTC. This encodes CAWTGRGQETQYF. V and J are TRBV30 and TRBJ2-5; the D gene is possibly TRBD1 (6 bases). The length of the CDR3 is 13 residues. Looked up from germline, CDR1 is GTSNPN and CDR2 is SVGIG (reference sequence). The ends were cut back, 4 bases at V and 2 bases at J, with 11 bases in the middle.

The chain carries TRBV2 and TRBJ1-2; 10 nucleotides align to TRBD1. The V gene end was trimmed by 1 base and the J gene end by 4 bases; junction bases not matched to a gene: 3. The length of the CDR3 is 15 residues. Germline-derived CDR1 and CDR2 are SNHLY and FYNNEI. Here the CDR3 reads CASSEGQGAVYGYTF. CDR3 nucleotide sequence: TGTGCCAGCAGTGAAGGACAGGGGGCAGTCTATGGCTACACCTTC.

The gene calls are TRBV7-9 and TRBJ2-7, with 11 nucleotides matching TRBD2. CDR1 and CDR2 (germline): SEHNR, FQNEAQ (reference sequence). V shed 4 bases and J 3 bases; nucleotides not matched to a gene: 11. This CDR3 contains 17 residues. The CDR3, as DNA: TGTGCCAGCAGCTCCGGGGGGCTAGCGGGGGGACTCTACGAGCAGTACTTC. Amino acids: CASSSGGLAGGLYEQYF.

CDR3: CASSILGQINQPQHF. CDR3 in DNA: TGTGCCAGTAGTATTTTGGGACAGATCAATCAGCCCCAGCATTTT. This chain connects TRBV19 to TRBJ1-5, with 7 bases aligning to TRBD1. The V segment lost 3 bases and the J segment 3 bases; nucleotides outside the gene matches: 5. Germline CDR1 LNHDA, CDR2 SQIVND (reference sequence). This CDR3 contains 15 residues.

The chain uses TRBV6-4 and TRBJ1-2, with TRBD1 identical over 12 bases. The CDR3 spans 13 residues. Unmatched junction bases numbered 5, after V lost 9 bases and J lost 6 bases. Germline CDR1 MRHNA, CDR2 SNTAGT. This CDR3 is CARTGQGAHGYTF. The CDR3, as DNA: TGTGCCAGGACGGGACAGGGGGCGCATGGCTACACCTTC.

The rearrangement joins TRBV30 to TRBJ1-5; unclear D gene. Germline CDR1 GTSNPN, CDR2 SVGIG (reference sequence). The CDR3 consists of 16 residues. Trimming removed 0 bases at V and 6 bases at J, with 18 bases between. The CDR3 sequence is CAWSVRERTGGQPQHF. The CDR3 DNA reads TGTGCCTGGAGTGTGCGGGAAAGGACGGGAGGTCAGCCCCAGCATTTT.

The V gene is TRBV18, the J gene TRBJ1-1; 7 nucleotides line up with TRBD1. There are 15 residues in the CDR3. CDR1 and CDR2 from the germline V gene are KGHSH and LQKENI. Trimming at V came to 5 bases and at J to 0 bases, leaving 6 bases not matched to a gene. CDR3 sequence (DNA): TGTGCCAGCTCAACGGGACAGCGACTGAACACTGAAGCTTTCTTT. Translating it yields CASSTGQRLNTEAFF.

The chain uses TRBV6-1 and TRBJ1-4; the D gene is possibly TRBD1 (6 bases). Deletions cut 4 bases from V and 5 bases from J, with 17 bases between. The CDR3 is made up of 16 amino acids. The germline V gene encodes CDR1 MNHNS and CDR2 SASEGT. CDR3 DNA sequence: TGTGCCAGCAGTGGTCTCGGGAACAGGGCCAATGAAAAACTGTTTTTT. Protein sequence: CASSGLGNRANEKLFF.

V gene TRBV27 combines with J gene TRBJ2-3; D is possibly TRBD1 (6 bases). Trimming removed 6 bases at V and 1 base at J, with 11 bases between. CDR3 size: 14 residues. From germline, CDR1 is MNHEY and CDR2 SMNVEV (reference sequence). For the CDR3, the DNA is TGTGCCAGCAGCAAACAGGGTGGCACAGATACGCAGTATTTT. Its translation is CASSKQGGTDTQYF.

J is TRBJ1-2 and V is TRBV7-3; a possible D gene is TRBD1 (6 bases). This CDR3 has 14 amino acids. CDR1 and CDR2 (germline): SGHTA, FQGTGA. The V gene lost 7 bases and the J gene lost 7 bases, with 19 bases spanning the gap. CDR3 DNA: TGTGCCAGCACCATCGACAGGAGAGGAGGTGGCTACACCTTC. It translates to CASTIDRRGGGYTF.

The CDR3 coding sequence is TGTGCCAGCTCAACCCGACAGGCTTCTTCCTACGAGCAGTACTTC. It specifies CASSTRQASSYEQYF. The chain recombines TRBV18 with TRBJ2-7, with a weak D call TRBD1 (6 bases). CDR1 and CDR2 (germline): KGHSH, LQKENI. The CDR3 sequence is 15 residues long. V was clipped by 5 bases and J by 1 base, with 15 bases between them.

The V call is TRBV12-5, the J call TRBJ1-2, with 7 nucleotides matching TRBD1. In germline, CDR1 is LGHNT, CDR2 FRNRAP. There are 16 residues in the CDR3. Losses at the gene ends were 1 base for V and 4 bases for J; bases not matched to a gene: 9. The CDR3 nucleotides are TGTGCTAGTGGTTTGGGCCAACAGGGGTTGACCTATGGCTACACCTTC. Translating gives CASGLGQQGLTYGYTF.

The rearrangement links TRBV10-1 to TRBJ1-1; D remains ambiguous. The CDR3 spans 11 residues. V lost 3 bases and J lost 7, with 6 bases in between. Germline values: CDR1 WNHNN, CDR2 SYGVQD (reference sequence). The CDR3 nucleotides read TGCGCCAGCAGTGACCAGTTTGAAGCTTTCTTT. Its translation is CASSDQFEAFF.

CDR3 loop: CASSLGRTKNIQYF. CDR3 in DNA: TGTGCCAGCAGCTTAGGGAGAACCAAAAACATTCAGTACTTC. This chain connects TRBV7-8 to TRBJ2-4; no reliable D call. Trimming removed 1 base at V and 2 bases at J, with 6 bases between. This CDR3 region has 14 residues. The germline gives CDR1 SGHVS, CDR2 FQNEAQ.

The chain employs TRBV5-1 and TRBJ2-3; 9 nucleotides match TRBD2. V lost 0 bases to trimming and J lost 5 bases; unmatched junction nucleotides: 4. From germline, CDR1 is SGHRS and CDR2 YFSETQ. The CDR3 is 15 residues long. Here the CDR3 reads CASSLEAGGVDTQYF. CDR3 bases: TGCGCCAGCAGCTTGGAGGCGGGAGGGGTAGATACGCAGTATTTT. Full variable domain (rest looked up from reference TRBV5-1 and TRBJ2-3): KAGVTQTPRYLIKTRGQQVTLSCSPISGHRSVSWYQQTPGQGLQFLFEYFSETQRNKGNFPGRFSGRQFSNSRSEMNVSTLELGDSALYLCASSLEAGGVDTQYFGPGTRLTVL.

The J gene is TRBJ1-1, the V gene TRBV5-1; D is ambiguous. V dropped 4 bases and J dropped 1 base, with 14 bases sitting between them. This CDR3 comprises 15 residues. Germline V lookup: CDR1 SGHRS, CDR2 YFSETQ. CDR3 in DNA: TGCGCCAGCAGCCCCTTTGAGGTAGGGAACACTGAAGCTTTCTTT. This sequence encodes CASSPFEVGNTEAFF.

The rearrangement joins TRBV29-1 to TRBJ2-7; 7 bases line up with TRBD2. V gave up 6 bases and J gave up 1 base; unmatched junction bases: 9. Germline CDR1 is SQVTM and CDR2 is ANQGSEA. CDR3 size: 14 residues. The CDR3 sequence is CSVGHVGGSYEQYF. The CDR3 DNA is TGCAGCGTAGGCCATGTCGGGGGGTCCTACGAGCAGTACTTC.

The chain has TRBV19 and TRBJ1-1, with unresolved D. V gave up 1 base and J gave up 3 bases, with 9 bases separating them. The germline V gene encodes CDR1 LNHDA and CDR2 SQIVND (reference sequence). The CDR3 contains 14 residues. The CDR3 loop reads CASSIGGGYTEAFF. CDR3 coding DNA: TGTGCCAGTAGTATAGGTGGCGGGTACACTGAAGCTTTCTTT.

The V gene is TRBV2, the J gene TRBJ1-5; D is possibly TRBD1 (5 bases). Germline V gene sequence: CDR1 SNHLY, CDR2 FYNNEI. Trimming took off 3 bases at V and 2 bases at J, with 8 bases between the two ends. The CDR3 loop spans 14 amino acids. The CDR3 DNA sequence: TGTGCCAGCAGTGATCAGGGCGGCAATCAGCCCCAGCATTTT. Amino acids: CASSDQGGNQPQHF.

V and J are TRBV5-5 and TRBJ2-7, with 9 bases matching TRBD2. CDR3 length equals 15 residues. The germline CDR1 and CDR2 sequences are SGHKS and YYEKEE (reference sequence). Trimming cost V 4 bases and J 6 bases; bases outside gene matches: 11. For the CDR3, the DNA is TGTGCCAGCAGCCCTAGCGGGACCTCTTCCCTCGAGCAGTACTTC. Its protein is CASSPSGTSSLEQYF.

In the case of this clone: Relative to the germline gene, one junction end is altered; a read error may explain this. Different DNA sequences within this sample yield the same CDR3. The chain couples TRBV19 to TRBJ2-7; TRBD1 matches 7 bases. The CDR3 is made up of 14 amino acids. Germline V gene data show CDR1 as LNHDA and CDR2 as SQIVND (reference sequence). CDR3 DNA sequence: TGCGCCAGTAGTACACACAGGGGTTCAAACGAGCAGTACTTC. It yields the protein CASSTHRGSNEQYF.

The chain uses TRBV11-3 and TRBJ2-1, with TRBD2 identical over 12 bases. From germline, CDR1 is SGHNT and CDR2 YENEEA. The CDR3 totals 16 residues. V trimming: 5 bases; J trimming: 9 bases; junction bases outside the gene matches: 11. DNA for the CDR3: TGTGCCAGCAGCCCACGGGCTAGCGGGGGGGCTAGTGAGCAGTTCTTC. Translated, it gives CASSPRASGGASEQFF. Together with reference TRBV11-3 and TRBJ2-1, the CDR3 gives the full variable domain: EAGVVQSPRYKIIEKKQPVAFWCNPISGHNTLYWYLQNLGQGPELLIRYENEEAVDDSQLPKDRFSAERLKGVDSTLKIQPAELGDSAVYLCASSPRASGGASEQFFGPGTRLTVL.

This rearrangement joins TRBV6-4 to TRBJ1-2, with D perhaps TRBD1 (5 bases). The CDR3 totals 13 residues. With 2 bases removed from V and 7 bases from J, the gap between germline ends came to 11 bases. Germline V gene lookup returns CDR1 MRHNA and CDR2 SNTAGT. The CDR3 loop reads CASSDTRVLGYTF. The CDR3 DNA reads TGTGCCAGCAGTGACACCAGGGTCCTTGGCTACACCTTC.